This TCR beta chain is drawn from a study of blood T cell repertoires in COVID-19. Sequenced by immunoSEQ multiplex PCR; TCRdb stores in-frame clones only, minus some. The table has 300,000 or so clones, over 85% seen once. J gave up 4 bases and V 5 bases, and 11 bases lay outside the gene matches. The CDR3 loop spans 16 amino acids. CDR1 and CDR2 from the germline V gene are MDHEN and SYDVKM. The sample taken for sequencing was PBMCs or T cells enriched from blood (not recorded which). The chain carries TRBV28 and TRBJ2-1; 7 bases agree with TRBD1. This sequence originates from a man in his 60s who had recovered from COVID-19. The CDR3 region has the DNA TGTGCCAGCAGTCTCCCCGGCGGACAGGAGTACAATGAGCAGTTCTTC. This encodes CASSLPGGQEYNEQFF.